These 31 T cell receptor beta chains were all obtained from the same sample, sequenced in a study of blood T cells in healthy people across ages. A sample-barcoded 5' primer and a J-beta primer mix were used in a second PCR of roughly 6 to 11 cycles. A single record per CDR3 protein comes from TCRdb applying MiXCR to the 5' RACE reads. The sample yields 500,000 to 700,000 distinct CDR3 sequences, approximately 30% seen once. Sequenced sample: blood. These receptors were taken from a woman older than 75 in good health.

Turning to this clonotype: A much larger clone sits a single nucleotide away, making a read error possible. The rearrangement uses TRBV15 and TRBJ1-6, with TRBD1 identical over 11 bases. CDR3 length: 14 residues. Germline lookup yields CDR1 LNHNV and CDR2 YYDKDF (reference sequence). The CDR3 protein is CATKGTGGYSPRHF. Here the CDR3 DNA reads TGTGCCACCAAAGGGACAGGGGGTTATTCACCCCGCCACTTT.

V gene TRBV12-3 or TRBV12-4 combines with J gene TRBJ2-1; the D is unclear. V was shortened by 6 bases and J by 7 bases, with 10 bases between the two germline ends. CDR3 length equals 12 residues. In DNA, the CDR3 is TGTGCCAGCAGATACAGTAGGAATGAGCAGTTCTTC. It codes for CASRYSRNEQFF.

The J gene is TRBJ2-1, the V gene TRBV6-1; no definite D call. The V gene's germline CDR1 is MNHNS and CDR2 SASEGT. Trimming pared 7 bases from V and 9 bases from J, leaving 10 bases between. The CDR3 length is 11 residues. The CDR3 is CASMPGAEQFF. CDR3 nucleotides: TGTGCCAGCATGCCTGGTGCTGAGCAGTTCTTC.

This clonotype was picked up a small number of times. The chain has TRBV5-6 and TRBJ2-7; TRBD2 agrees at 9 bases. CDR1 SGHDT and CDR2 YYEEEE come from the germline V gene. The CDR3 is 16 amino acids. Trimming cost V 3 bases and J 0 bases; bases outside gene matches: 7. CDR3 region: CASSYTAGGSSYEQYF. The CDR3 region has the DNA TGTGCCAGCAGCTACACAGCGGGGGGCAGCTCCTACGAGCAGTACTTC.

The V and J genes are TRBV5-5 and TRBJ2-7, with 12 bases lining up with TRBD1. With V trimmed by 2 bases and J by 9 bases, 9 bases remained unmatched. CDR1 and CDR2 from the germline V gene are SGHKS and YYEKEE (reference sequence). CDR3 length equals 15 residues. Here the CDR3 DNA reads TGTGCCAGCAGCTTTCAGGGACAGGGGGCCTCCGGGCAGTACTTC. Translation gives CASSFQGQGASGQYF.

This clonotype was recorded at least ten times. V usage is TRBV7-2 and J usage is TRBJ2-3; TRBD2 matches at 9 bases. Trimming took 3 bases from V and 5 from J; bases not matched to a gene: 6. CDR1 SGHTA and CDR2 FQGNSA come from the germline V gene. This CDR3 has 15 amino acids. The chain's CDR3 is CASSFGISGRDTQYF. In DNA, the CDR3 is TGTGCCAGCAGCTTTGGGATTAGCGGGAGAGATACGCAGTATTTT.

The sample holds many counts of this clonotype. V is TRBV30 and J is TRBJ1-1; no clear D. Trimming took off 5 bases at V and 0 bases at J, with 4 bases between the two ends. The CDR3 is 11 residues long. Looked up from germline, CDR1 is GTSNPN and CDR2 is SVGIG (reference sequence). CDR3 in DNA: TGTGCCTGGCAGGTGAACACTGAAGCTTTCTTT. It is translated as CAWQVNTEAFF.

This clonotype has ten or more counts. CDR3 residues: CASSPKDRGIETQYF. The CDR3, as DNA: TGTGCCAGCAGCCCCAAGGACAGGGGCATAGAGACCCAGTACTTC. This chain uses TRBV3-1 with TRBJ2-5, with 9 bases identical to TRBD1. Germline loops: CDR1 LGHDT, CDR2 YNNKEL (reference sequence). The CDR3 consists of 15 residues. Trimming took 4 bases from V and 4 from J; bases not matched to a gene: 7.

As concerns this clonotype: Given a much more abundant clone one base away, this may be a read error. The J gene is TRBJ1-4, the V gene TRBV7-2; no reliable D call. The germline gives CDR1 SGHTA, CDR2 FQGNSA. CDR3 size: 15 residues. The CDR3 bases are TGTGCCAGCAGCTTAAGACTTGCAACTAATGGAAAACTGTTTTTT. It yields the protein CASSLRLATNGKLFF.

This chain links TRBV5-1 with TRBJ1-1, with D hard to call. Germline CDR1 reads SGHRS; CDR2 reads YFSETQ. This CDR3 comprises 15 residues. V gave up 0 bases and J gave up 6 bases, with 15 bases separating them. CDR3 DNA sequence: TGCGCCAGCAGCTTGGGTGGCGCGGGTAGCGCTGAAGCTTTCTTT. Residues: CASSLGGAGSAEAFF.

A note on this clonotype: This could be a read error, since a much larger clone is one nucleotide away. This sequence joins TRBV9 and TRBJ2-6; D is uncertain. This CDR3 is built from 13 residues. Looked up from germline, CDR1 is SGDLS and CDR2 is YYNGEE. CDR3 DNA: TGTGCCAGCAGCGCTTCGTTAGCCAACGTCCGGACTTTC. Translation gives CASSASLANVRTF. Full variable domain (remainder filled in from reference TRBV9 and TRBJ2-6): DSGVTQTPKHLITATGQRVTLRCSPRSGDLSVYWYQQSLDQGLQFLIQYYNGEERAKGNILERFSAQQFPDLHSELNLSSLELGDSALYFCASSASLANVRTFGAGSRLTVL.

This clonotype appeared many times. The rearrangement uses TRBV7-2 and TRBJ2-6, with D perhaps TRBD2 (5 bases). This CDR3 is built from 19 residues. V was pared by 1 base and J by 4 bases, with 20 bases between. Germline V gives CDR1 SGHTA, CDR2 FQGNSA. The CDR3, as DNA: TGTGCCAGCAGCTTAGAGAGGGCAAAATTTTCCGGAGGGGCCAACGTCCTGACTTTC. Translation gives CASSLERAKFSGGANVLTF.

In the case of this clonotype: With a much larger clone just one base away, this may be a read error. DNA for the CDR3: TGTGCCAGCAGCTTAGCATTCGGTGGCGGCCTGTCCTACAATGAGCAGTACTTC. Amino acids: CASSLAFGGGLSYNEQYF. The chain joins TRBV7-2 to TRBJ2-1; D not resolved. The DNA end is more similar to TRBJ2-7, so the J call may be wrong. Germline V gene lookup returns CDR1 SGHTA and CDR2 FQGNSA. This CDR3 has 18 residues.

This clonotype has a count of ten or more. V usage is TRBV20-1 and J usage is TRBJ2-5, with 8 bases matching TRBD2. The V gene's germline CDR1 is DFQATT and CDR2 SNEGSKA (reference sequence). The CDR3 spans 15 residues. With 0 bases clipped from V and 2 bases from J, the junction kept 5 bases outside the gene matches. The CDR3 loop is CSARDYTSGQETQYF. CDR3 nucleotides: TGCAGTGCTAGAGATTATACTAGCGGACAAGAGACCCAGTACTTC.

The rearrangement uses TRBV7-2 and TRBJ2-5, with 8 bases identical to TRBD2. Germline V lookup: CDR1 SGHTA, CDR2 FQGNSA. V lost 5 bases and J lost 4; bases outside the gene matches: 9. CDR3 size: 15 residues. The CDR3 sequence is CASSLVGGGRETQYF. The CDR3 DNA follows: TGTGCCAGCAGCCTAGTCGGGGGGGGGCGAGAGACCCAGTACTTC.

This clonotype was recorded at least ten times. The chain couples TRBV20-1 to TRBJ2-7; a weak D match, TRBD1 (6 bases). Trimming left V 8 bases short and J 7 bases short, with 21 bases between. CDR3 length: 13 amino acids. In germline, CDR1 is DFQATT, CDR2 SNEGSKA (reference sequence). The CDR3 nucleotides read TGCAGTCCTACAAGACAGGTTTTGGGGGAGCAGTACTTC. This encodes CSPTRQVLGEQYF.

This clonotype appeared a few times. This rearrangement joins TRBV6-6 to TRBJ1-6; D remains unclear. Germline V gene sequence: CDR1 MNHNY, CDR2 SVGAGI (reference sequence). Trimming cost V 0 bases and J 18 bases, with 15 bases left between them. CDR3 length equals 13 residues. Written as DNA, the CDR3 is TGTGCCAGCAGTTACTCGAAAGACCAGGCCTCCCACTTT. It translates to CASSYSKDQASHF.

This clonotype was seen repeatedly, ten times or more. This chain uses TRBV20-1 with TRBJ2-7, with 7 nucleotides matching TRBD1. V lost 0 bases to trimming and J lost 3 bases; unmatched junction nucleotides: 5. Germline V gives CDR1 DFQATT, CDR2 SNEGSKA (reference sequence). The CDR3 is made up of 14 amino acids. CDR3 coding DNA: TGCAGTGCTAGAGATGGGACAGTTCTCTACGAGCAGTACTTC. Amino acids: CSARDGTVLYEQYF.

This clonotype was observed many times. V usage is TRBV6-2 or TRBV6-3 and J usage is TRBJ2-5; D gene uncertain. Looked up from germline, CDR1 is MNHEY and CDR2 is SVGEGT. The CDR3 extends over 12 amino acids. The ends were cut back, 2 bases at V and 5 bases at J, with 6 bases in the middle. The CDR3 here is CASSYASETQYF. CDR3 bases: TGTGCCAGCAGTTACGCGTCGGAGACCCAGTACTTC.

Many counts were recorded for this clonotype. This chain links TRBV10-3 with TRBJ2-5; D remains ambiguous. Per the germline V gene, CDR1 is ENHRY and CDR2 is SYGVKD. This CDR3 is 13 amino acids long. V shed 6 bases and J shed 1 base, with 9 bases lying between them. In DNA form, the CDR3 reads TGTGCCATCAGCCGGAGTCCCCAAGAGACCCAGTACTTC. Its protein product is CAISRSPQETQYF.

The DNA for the CDR3 is TGCAGTGCTAGGGGCCCGGGACGCAGATACAATGAGCAGTTCTTC. Its translation: CSARGPGRRYNEQFF. This chain connects TRBV20-1 to TRBJ2-1; possibly TRBD1 or TRBD2 for D (5 bases each). CDR3 length: 15 amino acids. Trimming removed 3 bases from V and 4 bases from J, with 16 bases in between. Germline values: CDR1 DFQATT, CDR2 SNEGSKA (reference sequence).

The chain joins TRBV9 to TRBJ1-1; TRBD1 matches at 8 bases. Looked up from germline, CDR1 is SGDLS and CDR2 is YYNGEE. V lost 3 bases, J lost 2 bases, and 6 bases stayed unmatched. The CDR3 has 15 amino acids. Written as DNA, the CDR3 is TGTGCCAGCAGCGAATCCACAGGGGGAAACACTGAAGCTTTCTTT. Translating gives CASSESTGGNTEAFF.

The gene calls are TRBV27 and TRBJ2-1; a possible D gene is TRBD2 (5 bases). V was clipped by 5 bases and J by 4 bases, with 12 bases between them. The germline V gene encodes CDR1 MNHEY and CDR2 SMNVEV (reference sequence). CDR3 length: 14 amino acids. The CDR3 here is CASSVRRGYNEQFF. The CDR3 DNA follows: TGTGCCAGCAGTGTCCGACGGGGATACAATGAGCAGTTCTTC.

As to this clonotype: Possible read error: a much larger clone is one base away. The chain combines TRBV7-2 with TRBJ2-5; possible D gene TRBD2, 6 bases. This CDR3 is 15 amino acids long. The germline V and J ends were trimmed by 7 bases and 11 bases, with 26 bases remaining between them. From germline, CDR1 is SGHTA and CDR2 FQGNSA. The CDR3 DNA reads TGTGCCAGCAACTTCGGAGGGCGGCACCTCAATGAGCAGTACTTC. It specifies CASNFGGRHLNEQYF.

This clonotype was detected many times. The rearrangement uses TRBV5-6 and TRBJ2-7, with 8 bases aligning to TRBD2. The CDR3 is made up of 17 amino acids. The germline gives CDR1 SGHDT, CDR2 YYEEEE. The J segment lost 0 bases and the V segment lost 1 base, leaving 9 bases of the junction unmatched. The CDR3 nucleotides read TGTGCCAGCAGCTTGCTGATAGCGGGGACGAGCTCCTACGAGCAGTACTTC. Encoded protein: CASSLLIAGTSSYEQYF.

This rearrangement joins TRBV19 to TRBJ2-2; D is unclear. The ends were cut back, 3 bases at V and 1 base at J, with 15 bases in the middle. The CDR3 covers 17 residues. CDR1 is LNHDA, CDR2 SQIVND, per germline (reference sequence). Written as DNA, the CDR3 is TGTGCCAGTAGTATGGGCGGCATCGCTTTGAACACCGGGGAGCTGTTTTTT. Protein product: CASSMGGIALNTGELFF.

This clonotype appeared many times. This chain connects TRBV4-3 to TRBJ2-7; no firm D call. This CDR3 is 15 amino acids long. Trimming stripped 4 bases from V and 4 bases from J, with 17 bases between. Germline-derived CDR1 and CDR2 are LGHNA and YSLEER. CDR3 region: CASSLADTGGYEQYF. In DNA form, the CDR3 reads TGCGCCAGCAGCCTTGCTGACACGGGTGGTTACGAGCAGTACTTC.

The chain couples TRBV7-3 to TRBJ2-3, with D possibly being TRBD2 (5 bases). CDR3 length: 14 residues. Trimming removed 6 bases from V and 3 bases from J, with 13 bases in between. Germline V gene lookup returns CDR1 SGHTA and CDR2 FQGTGA. DNA for the CDR3: TGTGCCAGCAGGTGTTCACTAGAAACAGATACGCAGTATTTT. It yields the protein CASRCSLETDTQYF.

The J gene is TRBJ1-2, the V gene TRBV12-3 or TRBV12-4; D gene unclear. The CDR3 contains 13 residues. Trimming took off 5 bases at V and 10 bases at J, with 17 bases between the two ends. This CDR3 is CASSLGAAAIYTF. The CDR3 DNA sequence: TGTGCCAGCAGTCTCGGAGCGGCTGCTATCTACACCTTC.

Points on this clonotype: A much larger clone differs by one base, so this may be a read error. The gene calls are TRBV6-2 or TRBV6-3 and TRBJ2-7, with 13 bases fitting TRBD2. This CDR3 is built from 15 residues. The ends lost 6 bases at V and 7 bases at J; junction bases unmatched: 9. Germline V gives CDR1 MNHEY, CDR2 SVGEGT. Written as DNA, the CDR3 is TGTGCCAGCAGCAGACTAGCGGGGGGCGGTTATGAGCAGTACTTC. Translated, it gives CASSRLAGGGYEQYF.

Ten or more counts support this clonotype. This chain uses TRBV4-3 with TRBJ2-1; the D is unclear. Deletions cut 1 base from V and 7 bases from J, with 11 bases between. The CDR3 is 14 amino acids. From germline, CDR1 is LGHNA and CDR2 YSLEER. CDR3 DNA sequence: TGCGCCAGCAGCCAAGTCCGAAGCTTGAATGAGCAGTTCTTC. Protein sequence: CASSQVRSLNEQFF.